Listed below are T cell receptor beta chains from one sample, sequenced in a study of T cell clones after liver transplantation. The assay was immunoSEQ multiplex PCR, and TCRdb's table has in-frame clones only and misses some. The sample yields around 30,000 clones, around 94% seen once. The sample was CD8+ T cells from blood, taken 12 months after liver transplant. These receptor sequences come from a human patient who received a liver transplant. The T cells may partly be graft donor cells. Both conserved end residues are part of each CDR3. Fields, in order: CDR3 DNA, CDR3 protein, D gene, V gene, clone size, J gene. The D gene is left open where the match is weak. Only part of the rows carry a size: once, few, many, or a class if the clone is expanded.

DNA: TGCAGCGTTGGCGGACTAGCGGGAGAGTACAATGAGCAGTTCTTC
CDR3: CSVGGLAGEYNEQFF
D: TRBD2
V: TRBV29-1
size: NA
J: TRBJ2-1

DNA: TGCAGCAGTCGGTTTCCGGGCCGGGGCACAGATACGCAGTATTTT
CDR3: CSSRFPGRGTDTQYF
D: NA
V: TRBV29-1
size: NA
J: TRBJ2-3

DNA: TGTGCCAGCAGATTTCAGGGGCGGGCAGATACGCAGTATTTT
CDR3: CASRFQGRADTQYF
D: NA
V: TRBV6-5
size: NA
J: TRBJ2-3

DNA: TGTGCCAGCAGTTATTCCGCGGCCGGGGAGCTGTTTTTT
CDR3: CASSYSAAGELFF
D: NA
V: TRBV13
size: NA
J: TRBJ2-2

DNA: TGTGCCAGCTCACCACGGTTAGACAGGGTGGGCGAGACCCAGTACTTC
CDR3: CASSPRLDRVGETQYF
D: TRBD1
V: TRBV18
size: NA
J: TRBJ2-5

DNA: TGTGCCAGCAGTTACTCTTTCGGACAGGGGGTTTACGAGCAGTACTTC
CDR3: CASSYSFGQGVYEQYF
D: TRBD1
V: TRBV6-5
size: NA
J: TRBJ2-7

DNA: TGTGCCAGCACCCCAGGGCGGGAGGGATACGTTGAGCAGTTCTTC
CDR3: CASTPGREGYVEQFF
D: TRBD2
V: TRBV9
size: NA
J: TRBJ2-1

DNA: TGTGCCAGCAGCTTCAAGAACCAAGAGACCCAGTACTTC
CDR3: CASSFKNQETQYF
D: NA
V: TRBV13
size: once
J: TRBJ2-5

DNA: TGTGCCAGCAGCCCTCAAGATGGGAGTCCCTACGAGCAGTACTTC
CDR3: CASSPQDGSPYEQYF
D: NA
V: TRBV13
size: once
J: TRBJ2-7

DNA: TGTGCCAGCAGCCAGTTTCTAGCCGGGAAAGAGACCCAGTACTTC
CDR3: CASSQFLAGKETQYF
D: NA
V: TRBV5-6
size: once
J: TRBJ2-5

DNA: TGTGCCAGCAGTTGGGGTACTGAAGCTTTCTTT
CDR3: CASSWGTEAFF
D: NA
V: TRBV7-9
size: NA
J: TRBJ1-1

DNA: TGTGCCAGCAGCGGGACAGGGGACGCTGAAGCTTTCTTT
CDR3: CASSGTGDAEAFF
D: TRBD1
V: TRBV9
size: NA
J: TRBJ1-1

DNA: TGTGCCAGCAGCCGCTCGGGGGCTTCAAATCAGCCCCAGCATTTT
CDR3: CASSRSGASNQPQHF
D: NA
V: TRBV11-2
size: NA
J: TRBJ1-5

DNA: TGTGCCAGCAGTGAAGTTGGCCAGAGCACAGATACGCAGTATTTT
CDR3: CASSEVGQSTDTQYF
D: NA
V: TRBV2
size: NA
J: TRBJ2-3

DNA: TGTGCCAGCTGGCCCCTAGCGGGAGGCACAGATACGCAGTATTTT
CDR3: CASWPLAGGTDTQYF
D: TRBD2
V: TRBV2
size: NA
J: TRBJ2-3

DNA: TGTGCCAGCACCACGGGACAGGGTAATGAAAAACTGTTTTTT
CDR3: CASTTGQGNEKLFF
D: TRBD1
V: TRBV27
size: NA
J: TRBJ1-4

DNA: TGTGCCAGCAGTTGGACAGCCAGCTCTGGAAACACCATATATTTT
CDR3: CASSWTASSGNTIYF
D: NA
V: TRBV7-9
size: NA
J: TRBJ1-3

DNA: TGCGCCAGCAGCTTGGGGGTAGGCTCAGATACGCAGTATTTT
CDR3: CASSLGVGSDTQYF
D: NA
V: TRBV4-1
size: NA
J: TRBJ2-3

DNA: TGTGCCAGCAGCCCTACTAGCGGGAGGAGTTCGGATGAGCAGTTCTTC
CDR3: CASSPTSGRSSDEQFF
D: TRBD2
V: TRBV28
size: NA
J: TRBJ2-1

DNA: TGTGCCAGCAGCGTAGAGGCGGGGAACACAGATACGCAGTATTTT
CDR3: CASSVEAGNTDTQYF
D: NA
V: TRBV9
size: NA
J: TRBJ2-3

DNA: TGCGCCAGCAGCCAGGAGATTAGCGGGGGCACAGATACGCAGTATTTT
CDR3: CASSQEISGGTDTQYF
D: TRBD2
V: TRBV4-1
size: NA
J: TRBJ2-3

DNA: TGTGCCTGGACCCCCGGCTCCTACAATGAGCAGTTCTTC
CDR3: CAWTPGSYNEQFF
D: NA
V: TRBV30
size: NA
J: TRBJ2-1

DNA: TGTGCCAGCAGCTTACCACAGGGGGCTAAGGGAGAGGTCACAGATACGCAGTATTTT
CDR3: CASSLPQGAKGEVTDTQYF
D: TRBD1
V: TRBV7-9
size: NA
J: TRBJ2-3

DNA: TGTGCCAGCAGTTACTCGACGAGCGGGAGCTCCTACGAGCAGTACTTC
CDR3: CASSYSTSGSSYEQYF
D: TRBD2
V: TRBV6-5
size: NA
J: TRBJ2-7

DNA: TGCAGCGTTGATGACGGGAGGGGGAATGAGCAGTTCTTC
CDR3: CSVDDGRGNEQFF
D: TRBD2
V: TRBV29-1
size: NA
J: TRBJ2-1

DNA: NA
CDR3: CASSTSDWGEQYF
D: NA
V: TRBV27
size: NA
J: TRBJ2-7

DNA: TGTGCTAGTGGACAGGGTGACTATGGCTACACCTTC
CDR3: CASGQGDYGYTF
D: NA
V: TRBV12-5
size: NA
J: TRBJ1-2

DNA: TGTGCCAGCAGCTCAGGGACAGGGAGCGAGCAGTACTTC
CDR3: CASSSGTGSEQYF
D: TRBD1
V: TRBV11-3
size: NA
J: TRBJ2-7

DNA: TGTGCCAGCAGTGAGACTAGTCGTTCAGATACGCAGTATTTT
CDR3: CASSETSRSDTQYF
D: NA
V: TRBV2
size: NA
J: TRBJ2-3

DNA: TGTGCCAGTACCCCATCGGGGGATGGGACCTACGAGCAGTACTTC
CDR3: CASTPSGDGTYEQYF
D: NA
V: TRBV19
size: NA
J: TRBJ2-7

DNA: TGTGCCAGCAGCTTGGCGGGGAACACTGAAGCTTTCTTT
CDR3: CASSLAGNTEAFF
D: NA
V: TRBV7-6
size: NA
J: TRBJ1-1

DNA: TGCGCCAGCCGTGGGTGGGGACAGAGCTCCTACGAGCAGTACTTC
CDR3: CASRGWGQSSYEQYF
D: TRBD1
V: TRBV10-2
size: NA
J: TRBJ2-7

DNA: TGTGCCAGCAGCCAAGTGGGGGACGGGGAGCTGTTTTTT
CDR3: CASSQVGDGELFF
D: NA
V: TRBV4-2
size: NA
J: TRBJ2-2

DNA: TGTGCCAGCAGGGGACTAGCGGGAGACCATGAGCAGTTCTTC
CDR3: CASRGLAGDHEQFF
D: TRBD2
V: TRBV6-5
size: NA
J: TRBJ2-1

DNA: TGTGCCAGCAGCGTATCGGGGCAAGAGACCCAGTACTTC
CDR3: CASSVSGQETQYF
D: NA
V: TRBV9
size: NA
J: TRBJ2-5

DNA: TGTGCCAGCAGCGCCAAGACAGGGTTATCCACAGATACGCAGTATTTT
CDR3: CASSAKTGLSTDTQYF
D: TRBD1
V: TRBV9
size: NA
J: TRBJ2-3

DNA: TGCGCCAGCAGTGACCCGGGACGGACGCTTATCTATGGCTACACCTTC
CDR3: CASSDPGRTLIYGYTF
D: NA
V: TRBV10-2
size: NA
J: TRBJ1-2

DNA: TGTGCCTGGAGTGAGGGTAGGAGCACTGAAGCTTTCTTT
CDR3: CAWSEGRSTEAFF
D: NA
V: TRBV30
size: NA
J: TRBJ1-1

DNA: TGCGCCAGCAGCCAAGCCCGAGCCTACGAGCAGTACTTC
CDR3: CASSQARAYEQYF
D: NA
V: TRBV4-1
size: NA
J: TRBJ2-7

DNA: TGTGCCAGCAGCTGGCCGGGACAGGGGGACAATGAGCAGTTCTTC
CDR3: CASSWPGQGDNEQFF
D: TRBD1
V: TRBV5-4
size: NA
J: TRBJ2-1

DNA: TGTGCCAGCAGTTTATCACTAGCGGGTTCCTACGAGCAGTACTTC
CDR3: CASSLSLAGSYEQYF
D: TRBD2
V: TRBV27
size: NA
J: TRBJ2-7

DNA: TGTGCCAGCAGCGTAGGAATAGAGGGGACCTACCTCGAGCAGTACTTC
CDR3: CASSVGIEGTYLEQYF
D: NA
V: TRBV9
size: NA
J: TRBJ2-7

DNA: TGTGCCAGCAGTCCCTTGGGAGCGACAGGGGTTACCTACGAGCAGTACTTC
CDR3: CASSPLGATGVTYEQYF
D: TRBD1
V: TRBV27
size: NA
J: TRBJ2-7

DNA: TGTGCCTGGAGTTCAGGGGAAGGGCAGTTCTTC
CDR3: CAWSSGEGQFF
D: NA
V: TRBV30
size: NA
J: TRBJ2-1

DNA: TGTGCCAGCAGTTTACTACAGGTGGGCTACGAGCAGTACTTC
CDR3: CASSLLQVGYEQYF
D: NA
V: TRBV27
size: NA
J: TRBJ2-7

DNA: TGTGCCAGCAGCTCGCTAGCGGGGCCCTACAATGAGCAGTTCTTC
CDR3: CASSSLAGPYNEQFF
D: TRBD2
V: TRBV7-2
size: NA
J: TRBJ2-1

DNA: TGCAGCGTTGCCACAACTAGCGGCCCTGGGACAGATACGCAGTATTTT
CDR3: CSVATTSGPGTDTQYF
D: TRBD2
V: TRBV29-1
size: NA
J: TRBJ2-3

DNA: TGCGCCAGCAGCTTGGTTCAAGATACGCAGTATTTT
CDR3: CASSLVQDTQYF
D: NA
V: TRBV5-1
size: NA
J: TRBJ2-3

DNA: TGTGCCTGCCGGTGGGGTAGTGGCGGGAGCGCCGGGGAGCTGTTTTTT
CDR3: CACRWGSGGSAGELFF
D: TRBD2
V: TRBV30
size: NA
J: TRBJ2-2

DNA: TGTGCCAGCAGTTCCTCCCGCGCGGAGCAGTACTTC
CDR3: CASSSSRAEQYF
D: NA
V: TRBV27
size: NA
J: TRBJ2-7

DNA: TGTGCCAGCAGCTTAACACCTAGCGGGAGGGCCGATACGCAGTATTTT
CDR3: CASSLTPSGRADTQYF
D: TRBD2
V: TRBV7-3
size: NA
J: TRBJ2-3

DNA: TGTGCCAGCAGCTTGTTTCGGGACAGCCCATACCAAGAGACCCAGTACTTC
CDR3: CASSLFRDSPYQETQYF
D: TRBD1
V: TRBV5-6
size: NA
J: TRBJ2-5

DNA: TGTGCCAGTAGTCTCGACATCAATCAGCCCCAGCATTTT
CDR3: CASSLDINQPQHF
D: NA
V: TRBV19
size: NA
J: TRBJ1-5

DNA: TGTGCCAGCAGGATGCCCGCAGGGGACGAGCAGTACTTC
CDR3: CASRMPAGDEQYF
D: NA
V: TRBV6-1
size: NA
J: TRBJ2-7

DNA: TGTGCCAGCTCACCACCGGGCCCTCACTCCGGCACGCGGCAGTACTTC
CDR3: CASSPPGPHSGTRQYF
D: NA
V: TRBV18
size: NA
J: TRBJ2-7

DNA: TGTGCCATCAGTGAGTGGGGAGATAACTATGGCTACACCTTC
CDR3: CAISEWGDNYGYTF
D: NA
V: TRBV10-3
size: NA
J: TRBJ1-2

DNA: TGCGCCAGCAGCTGGACTAGCGGGAGGGCCGTGGCAGATACGCAGTATTTT
CDR3: CASSWTSGRAVADTQYF
D: TRBD2
V: TRBV5-1
size: NA
J: TRBJ2-3

DNA: TGTGCCAGCAGCGGCGCCACCCGCGGGAACACCTACGAGCAGTACTTC
CDR3: CASSGATRGNTYEQYF
D: NA
V: TRBV7-9
size: NA
J: TRBJ2-7

DNA: TGTGCCAGCAGCTTGGCCTCGTACGAGCAGTACTTC
CDR3: CASSLASYEQYF
D: NA
V: TRBV5-6
size: NA
J: TRBJ2-7